This TCR beta chain was obtained from a study of PD-L1 blockade in urothelial cancer. Study background: Most of the roughly 30 patients were men whose urothelial cancer was bladder-origin. Tumor samples held a median approximately 1,400 T cells.

There are a few counts of this clone. Antigen: not known. With 1 base removed from V and 6 bases from J, the gap between germline ends came to 9 bases. Germline assignment: CDR1 SGHNT and CDR2 YENEEA. The CDR3 length is 14 residues. Synthetic spike-ins, TCR analog templates, were added into each PCR. TCRdb's table, derived via immunoSEQ multiplex PCR, lists solely in-frame clones and lacks some. The sample carries 35,000 or so clones, approximately 34% recorded once. The study's findings and limits: Patients with durable benefit had greater blood expansion of tumor-associated TCR clones 3 weeks into treatment.

This TCR was sampled from a man between 60 and 75 years old with urothelial cancer. The gene calls are TRBV11-3 and TRBJ2-2, with D possibly TRBD1 on 5 matching bases. This specimen was tumor tissue, taken before atezolizumab (anti-PD-L1) treatment. The CDR3: CASSLGIRAGELFF. The CDR3 DNA is TGTGCCAGCAGCTTAGGAATCAGGGCCGGGGAGCTGTTTTTT.